This T cell receptor beta chain was retrieved from a study of blood T cells in healthy people across ages. Primed by a sample-barcoded 5' primer and a J-beta primer mix, a second PCR proceeded for about 6 to 12 cycles. One entry per CDR3 protein, called by TCRdb with MiXCR from the 5' RACE reads. The repertoire holds hundreds of thousands of distinct CDR3 sequences, with around 20% as singletons. Germline V gene lookup returns CDR1 SGHTA and CDR2 FQGNSA. This CDR3 comprises 14 residues. The receptor's source is a man between 70 and 80 years old in good health. The sequencing input was blood. The chain recombines TRBV7-2 with TRBJ2-5; D is ambiguous. The DNA end is a closer match to TRBJ2-1, so the J assignment may be wrong. The chain's CDR3 is CASSLSALGNEQFF. As DNA, the CDR3 is TGTGCCAGCAGCTTAAGTGCCCTGGGGAATGAGCAGTTCTTC.